This T cell receptor (beta chain) was sequenced during a study of tumor-infiltrating T cells and Merkel cell polyomavirus (dated by TCRdb to 2016 to 2017). For the study in its entirety: The study examined CD8+ T cells specific for the Merkel cell polyomavirus KLL epitope in Merkel cell carcinoma patients. Patients presented at varying disease stages and were followed for a median of approximately 2.5 years, with a range of 1. Patients received varied, non-standardized therapies including chemotherapy, radiation and immunotherapies. TRB sequencing was performed on KLL-tetramer-sorted cells from blood or tumor-infiltrating lymphocytes in 14 to 15 samples, as well as on 12 matched whole-tumor samples. Most of the whole-tumor samples were approximately 25-micron curls sectioned from formalin-fixed, paraffin-embedded tissue blocks. In the whole study, one tumor sample was a frozen nodal tumor digest, and another tumor sample was a flash-frozen core biopsy of a metastasis.

Robust positive staining for Merkel cell polyomavirus Large T antigen was observed by immunohistochemistry in the tumors of all patients. The study included over ten Merkel cell carcinoma patients who had robust KLL-tetramer+ populations, above 0.04% of CD8+ T cells, in blood and/or cultured TIL. Every patient was Caucasian, and patient ages ranged from roughly 50 to 85 years, with a median of approximately 64 years. Lymph node tumors were analyzed for patients with unknown primaries presenting with nodal disease, or where primary tissue was insufficient. General conclusions and limits of the study: Significantly improved MCC-specific survival was associated with a higher fraction of KLL-specific T cells within tumors (about 1.7-18% versus about 0-0.15%). A greater number of unique KLL-specific clonotypes in tumors (roughly 5-120 vs 0-3) was associated with a significant advantage in MCC-specific survival (P = 0.0051). KLL-specific TRB repertoires were diverse and largely private, with only one public clonotype among around 370 unique sequences, shared by two patients. The small sample size of the study (n of about 12 patients) is recognized as a limitation. Only a single viral epitope was studied, so T cells against other Merkel cell polyomavirus epitopes were not captured.

Trimming costs V 3 bases and J 0 bases, and their ends lie 11 bases apart. The CDR3 runs 16 amino acids, cysteine and phenylalanine included. The sequence is cut down to CDR3 DNA, 48 bases in frame from base 1. CDR1 and CDR2 are drawn from the germline V gene (reference sequence): LNHDA, SQIVND. On this clone itself: This clone's antigen is unknown. There are no base qualities to consult, and no much larger clone falls within one base.

Library construction relied on the immunoSEQ multiplex PCR assay. Adaptive Biotechnologies (Seattle, WA) carried out genomic DNA extraction, TRB sequencing and normalization. The original pipeline was this. Clonality was calculated as one minus the Shannon entropy of productive TRB sequences, normalized by log2 of unique productive sequences. KLL-specific clonotypes in tumors were identified by matching TCRbeta CDR3 amino acid sequences with those from each patient's tetramer-sorted sample. TCRdb's version of the immuneACCESS table is confined to in-frame rearrangements and falls short of the full clone set. An unresolved V gene accounts for under half of the shortfall where checked; the remainder is of unknown origin. Clone size and V and J calls were adopted from that table, with D and trimming inferred from the DNA. This sample is represented by 20,000 to 30,000 clones; 70% to 90% of them were singletons. Clones ranked in the top ten supply about 2.9% of the sample.

The receptor comes from a man aged 45-65 years with Merkel cell carcinoma. The sequenced material came from lymph node tissue. The chain couples TRBV19 to TRBJ2-2, with a weak D call of TRBD1 (6 bases match). The CDR3 protein sequence reads: CASSISGVTNTGELFF. The DNA sequence reads TGTGCCAGTAGTATTTCAGGGGTCACGAACACCGGGGAGCTGTTTTTT.